These 2 T cell receptor beta chains share one sample of origin, sequenced in a study of cytomegalovirus exposure and HLA in healthy donors. Primers: 60 Vbeta forward and 13 Jbeta reverse. The protocol was immunoSEQ multiplex PCR, while the TCRdb copy is restricted to in-frame clones and leaves out a portion. Of 70,000 to 85,000 clones listed, approximately 65% were seen once; the top ten hold roughly 4.5%. Input material: PBMCs. The receptors originated from a male donor in good health and CMV-seropositive.

The chain employs TRBV6-6 and TRBJ1-2, with 9 bases that match TRBD1. Germline V gene sequence: CDR1 MNHNY, CDR2 SVGAGI (reference sequence). The CDR3 spans 15 residues. With 2 bases clipped from V and 0 bases from J, the junction kept 1 base outside the gene matches. The CDR3 DNA reads TGTGCCAGCAGTTACGGGACAGGGACTAACTATGGCTACACCTTC. Residues: CASSYGTGTNYGYTF.

V and J are TRBV4-1 and TRBJ1-2; D is perhaps TRBD1 (6 bases). Germline values: CDR1 MGHRA, CDR2 YSYEKL. The CDR3 consists of 15 residues. V lost 0 bases, J lost 2 bases, and 10 bases lay in between. The CDR3 coding sequence is TGCGCCAGCAGCCAAGAGACAGGATCAAACTATGGCTACACCTTC. Translation: CASSQETGSNYGYTF.